The clone carrying this T cell receptor (beta chain) has just a few counts. Its specificity is unknown. The CDR3 end falls 3 residues outside the read, so it is completed with the germline J gene. This entry belongs to a study of T cell clonality in common variable immunodeficiency. General study findings and limits: Shared TCRbeta clones were fewer between CVID subjects than controls. Fewer deletions and N-nucleotide insertions were reportedly seen in common variable immunodeficiency TCR beta sequences. T cell subpopulation sequencing would be needed to explain CVID clonality.

Assay used: immunoSEQ multiplex PCR; TCRdb lists only in-frame clones, some missing. The table lists roughly 34,000 clones, with no singletons. CDR3 length equals 15 residues. Per the germline V gene, CDR1 is SGHNT and CDR2 is YYREEE (reference sequence). V dropped 2 bases and J dropped 5 bases, with 17 bases sitting between them. The gene calls are TRBV5-4 and TRBJ2-7; TRBD1 might be the D (6 bases). The origin of this receptor is a person aged 18 to 69 in good health. Sample: peripheral blood mononuclear cells. CDR3 residues: CASSLQGKGPHEQYF. CDR3 DNA, as far as it was read: TGTGCCAGCAGCTTACAGGGAAAAGGCCCGCACGAG. The full variable domain, with the rest looked up from reference TRBV5-4 and TRBJ2-7, is ETGVTQSPTHLIKTRGQQVTLRCSSQSGHNTVSWYQQALGQGPQFIFQYYREEENGRGNFPPRFSGLQFPNYSSELNVNALELDDSALYLCASSLQGKGPHEQYFGPGTRLTVT.